This T cell receptor (beta chain) was recorded in a study of T cell repertoires in cytomegalovirus infection. Whole-study context: Recently identified HLA-C-restricted and well-studied HLA-B-restricted CMV epitopes were used. CMV infection plus the matching HLA type was flagged by public TCR beta signatures.

Germline V gene lookup returns CDR1 LGHNA and CDR2 YNFKEQ. There are 18 residues in the CDR3. Trimming pared 3 bases from V and 0 bases from J, leaving 20 bases between. Turning to this clonotype: The antigen is undetermined.

General study findings and limits: Based on cumulative public TCR beta family frequency, carriers of CMV plus the relevant HLA were identified. HLA-C-restricted CMV clonotypes gave the most frequent clonotype in two of eight donors.

TCRdb analysed the reads with MiXCR anew, one entry per CDR3 protein. The table lists some 500,000 distinct CDR3 sequences, under 45% of them singletons. The sequence was obtained from a human donor in good health (CMV status not recorded). Some clones in this sample may be carry-over from other donors' samples. The rearrangement joins TRBV4-2 to TRBJ1-1, with no clear D. The specimen comprised cultured PBMCs, sampled from culture after CMV antigen stimulation. CDR3 residues: CASSHLPGPESLNTEAFF. For the CDR3, the DNA is TGTGCCAGCAGCCATCTACCGGGCCCGGAGAGTCTGAACACTGAAGCTTTCTTT.